These 19 T cell receptor beta chains were sequenced from one sample in a study of cytomegalovirus exposure and HLA in healthy donors. PCR used 60 Vbeta primers and 13 Jbeta primers. This table comes from immunoSEQ multiplex PCR, and its TCRdb copy is limited to in-frame clones, with some not included. The table has 150,000 to 200,000 clones, around 84% seen once. Sequenced input: PBMCs. The receptor source for this set is a woman aged 45-65 years in good health and CMV-seropositive.

V usage is TRBV5-6 and J usage is TRBJ2-1; D not resolved. Germline values: CDR1 SGHDT, CDR2 YYEEEE. The CDR3 extends over 14 amino acids. V was cut by 0 bases and J by 5 bases, with 9 bases left in between. In DNA, the CDR3 is TGTGCCAGCAGCTTGGGTCTAGATCACAATGAGCAGTTCTTC. This gives the protein CASSLGLDHNEQFF. Together with reference TRBV5-6 and TRBJ2-1, the CDR3 gives the full variable domain: DAGVTQSPTHLIKTRGQQVTLRCSPKSGHDTVSWYQQALGQGPQFIFQYYEEEERQRGNFPDRFSGHQFPNYSSELNVNALLLGDSALYLCASSLGLDHNEQFFGPGTRLTVL.

The chain links TRBV5-1 to TRBJ2-3, with TRBD1 matching over 9 bases. Looked up from germline, CDR1 is SGHRS and CDR2 is YFSETQ. The CDR3 extends over 15 amino acids. After removal of 4 bases from V and 8 bases from J, the junction contained 11 bases not matched to a gene. CDR3 in DNA: TGCGCCAGCAGCCCGGGACAGGGCGGGATCGTTACGCAGTATTTT. It encodes CASSPGQGGIVTQYF. The variable domain in full, with the rest retrieved from reference TRBV5-1 and TRBJ2-3, is KAGVTQTPRYLIKTRGQQVTLSCSPISGHRSVSWYQQTPGQGLQFLFEYFSETQRNKGNFPGRFSGRQFSNSRSEMNVSTLELGDSALYLCASSPGQGGIVTQYFGPGTRLTVL.

V is TRBV5-4 and J is TRBJ2-3, with a tentative D call TRBD2 (5 bases). The CDR3 has 17 residues. Germline CDR1 SGHNT, CDR2 YYREEE (reference sequence). Trimming removed 3 bases at V and 4 bases at J, with 21 bases between. The DNA for the CDR3 is TGTGCCAGCAGCTCCTCTGAGGCCCCGGAGAGGGCAGATACGCAGTATTTT. It translates to CASSSSEAPERADTQYF.

The genes are TRBV6-5 and TRBJ2-3; D is possibly TRBD1 (5 bases). The CDR3 length is 15 residues. Germline CDR1 is MNHEY and CDR2 is SVGAGI. Trimming pared 7 bases from V and 8 bases from J, leaving 22 bases between. Written as DNA, the CDR3 is TGTGCCAGCACCCCTCCTGCAAAAAGGGGCGGTACGCAGTATTTT. This gives the protein CASTPPAKRGGTQYF.

This chain uses TRBV10-3 with TRBJ2-7; D is perhaps TRBD1 (5 bases). This CDR3 is 14 amino acids long. Trimming removed 6 bases from V and 2 bases from J, with 14 bases in between. The V gene's germline CDR1 is ENHRY and CDR2 SYGVKD. Here the CDR3 DNA reads TGTGCCATCAGGGTGGACACCTACCCCTACGAGCAGTACTTC. Translation: CAIRVDTYPYEQYF.

The chain recombines TRBV2 with TRBJ2-3; TRBD2 matches at 8 bases. The CDR3 totals 18 residues. With V trimmed by 0 bases and J by 5 bases, 13 bases remained unmatched. Germline CDR1 reads SNHLY; CDR2 reads FYNNEI. The CDR3 DNA reads as TGTGCCAGCAGTGAAGCTCCCATGGTAGCGGGGTTCGAAGATACGCAGTATTTT. Its protein is CASSEAPMVAGFEDTQYF.

This chain links TRBV7-9 with TRBJ1-3; D is perhaps TRBD1 (5 bases). CDR3 length equals 15 residues. V was shortened by 3 bases and J by 6 bases, with 15 bases between the two germline ends. Germline V gene lookup returns CDR1 SEHNR and CDR2 FQNEAQ (reference sequence). The CDR3 DNA is TGTGCCAGCAGCTTGAACAGCCCAGGGAAAAACACCATATATTTT. It translates to CASSLNSPGKNTIYF.

This clone was counted only a few times. CDR3: CASSSQGANTEAFF. As DNA, the CDR3 is TGTGCCAGCAGTTCACAGGGGGCGAACACTGAAGCTTTCTTT. This chain connects TRBV7-9 to TRBJ1-1; 9 bases fit TRBD1. Trimming took 6 bases from V and 1 from J; bases not matched to a gene: 3. The germline V gene has CDR1 SEHNR and CDR2 FQNEAQ (reference sequence). CDR3 length equals 14 residues.

As regards this clone: A junction end diverges from the germline sequence, so it may reflect a read error. In nucleotides, the CDR3 is TGTGCCAGCAGCGTAGAGCGGGGGAACTCCTACGAGCAGTACTTC. The encoded protein is CASSVERGNSYEQYF. The genes are TRBV5-1 and TRBJ2-7, with 8 bases lining up with TRBD2. CDR1 SGHRS and CDR2 YFSETQ come from the germline V gene. The CDR3 is made up of 15 amino acids. Using reference TRBV5-1 and TRBJ2-7 for the parts outside the CDR3, the full variable domain is KAGVTQTPRYLIKTRGQQVTLSCSPISGHRSVSWYQQTPGQGLQFLFEYFSETQRNKGNFPGRFSGRQFSNSRSEMNVSTLELGDSALYLCASSVERGNSYEQYFGPGTRLTVT.

Only one count was recorded for this clone. The rearrangement joins TRBV7-2 to TRBJ1-5; a weak D match, TRBD1 (6 bases). V shed 5 bases and J shed 7 bases, with 15 bases lying between them. The CDR3 extends over 14 amino acids. Per the germline V gene, CDR1 is SGHTA and CDR2 is FQGNSA. CDR3 DNA sequence: TGTGCCAGCAGCCAAGCCCTGGGGGCCCAGCCCCAGCATTTT. It specifies CASSQALGAQPQHF.

The CDR3 nucleotides are TGTGCCAGCAGTTTATATACACATGACACTGAAGCTTTCTTT. This translates into CASSLYTHDTEAFF. This chain connects TRBV27 to TRBJ1-1; D unresolved. CDR3 size: 14 residues. CDR1 and CDR2 (germline): MNHEY, SMNVEV (reference sequence). Between the trimmed V and J ends, which lost 1 base and 3 bases, there was a span of 9 bases.

This clone appeared once. The J gene is TRBJ2-1, the V gene TRBV6-5; 8 nucleotides agree with TRBD2. From germline, CDR1 is MNHEY and CDR2 SVGAGI. V lost 6 bases and J lost 9; bases outside the gene matches: 7. There are 13 residues in the CDR3. The CDR3 protein is CASRAGALSEQFF. The CDR3 DNA is TGTGCCAGCAGAGCGGGGGCTCTCTCTGAGCAGTTCTTC.

The chain couples TRBV11-2 to TRBJ2-3; D unresolved. This CDR3 region has 13 residues. Trimming took 6 bases from V and 0 from J, leaving 7 bases between them. CDR1 is SGHAT and CDR2 is FQNNGV in the germline V gene. CDR3 protein: CASSYLSTDTQYF. The CDR3 coding sequence is TGTGCCAGCAGTTATCTAAGCACAGATACGCAGTATTTT.

This chain uses TRBV18 with TRBJ1-2; D perhaps matches TRBD1 (5 bases). CDR3 size: 15 residues. Trimming shortened V by 3 bases and J by 5 bases, and 16 bases separated the two germline ends. Germline V lookup: CDR1 KGHSH, CDR2 LQKENI. CDR3 sequence reads: CASSPPGRVGYGYTF. The CDR3 bases are TGTGCCAGCTCACCTCCCGGCAGGGTTGGGTATGGCTACACCTTC.

This chain joins TRBV1 and TRBJ2-2; the table's TRBD2 call for D was not verified on the DNA. TRBV1 corresponds to a pseudogene. This CDR3 region has 17 residues. CDR3 sequence reads: CTSSQPSLAASVRELFF. For the CDR3, the DNA is TGCACCAGCAGCCAACCCTCGCTGGCGGCCAGCGTCCGGGAGCTGTTTTTT.

V and J are TRBV7-3 and TRBJ1-2, with D possibly being TRBD1 (5 bases). CDR1 is SGHTA, CDR2 FQGTGA, per germline. V lost 1 base to trimming and J lost 6 bases, with 9 bases between them. The CDR3 consists of 13 residues. Here the CDR3 reads CASSLMPGNGYTF. The CDR3 bases are TGTGCCAGCAGCTTAATGCCAGGGAATGGCTACACCTTC.

The J gene is TRBJ1-2, the V gene TRBV11-2; D not certain. Looked up from germline, CDR1 is SGHAT and CDR2 is FQNNGV. The V end lost 1 base, the J end lost 7 bases, and 13 bases lay between the germline ends. CDR3 length: 14 residues. The CDR3 here is CASSLGGQEGGYTF. In DNA form, the CDR3 reads TGTGCCAGCAGCTTAGGAGGGCAGGAGGGTGGCTACACCTTC.

V and J are TRBV28 and TRBJ1-5; 10 bases match TRBD1. CDR1 and CDR2 (germline): MDHEN, SYDVKM. Losses at the gene ends were 4 bases for V and 4 bases for J; bases not matched to a gene: 7. This CDR3 has 16 residues. CDR3 region: CASSSEGQGRNQPQHF. The CDR3 DNA reads TGTGCCAGCAGTTCGGAGGGACAGGGGAGGAATCAGCCCCAGCATTTT.

The chain couples TRBV5-8 to TRBJ1-2; TRBD1 is a possible D gene (5 bases). CDR3 length equals 13 residues. Germline V gene lookup returns CDR1 SGHTS and CDR2 YDEGEE. V was trimmed by 5 bases and J by 3 bases, leaving 11 bases between them. CDR3 residues: CASRSSRDYGYTF. The DNA of the CDR3 is TGTGCCAGCAGATCCTCCAGGGACTATGGCTACACCTTC.